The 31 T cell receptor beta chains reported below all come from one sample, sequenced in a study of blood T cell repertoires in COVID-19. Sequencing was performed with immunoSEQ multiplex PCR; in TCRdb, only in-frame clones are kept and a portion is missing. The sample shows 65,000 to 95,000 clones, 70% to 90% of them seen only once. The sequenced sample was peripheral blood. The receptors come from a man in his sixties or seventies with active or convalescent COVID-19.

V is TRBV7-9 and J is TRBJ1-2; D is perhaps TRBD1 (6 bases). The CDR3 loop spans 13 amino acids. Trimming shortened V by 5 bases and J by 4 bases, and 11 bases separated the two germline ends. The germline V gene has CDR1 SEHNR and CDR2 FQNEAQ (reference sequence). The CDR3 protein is CASSKGEIYGYTF. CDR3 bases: TGTGCCAGCAGCAAGGGGGAGATCTATGGCTACACCTTC. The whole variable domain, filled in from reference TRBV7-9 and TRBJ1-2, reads DTGVSQNPRHKITKRGQNVTFRCDPISEHNRLYWYRQTLGQGPEFLTYFQNEAQLEKSRLLSDRFSAERPKGSFSTLEIQRTEQGDSAMYLCASSKGEIYGYTFGSGTRLTVV.

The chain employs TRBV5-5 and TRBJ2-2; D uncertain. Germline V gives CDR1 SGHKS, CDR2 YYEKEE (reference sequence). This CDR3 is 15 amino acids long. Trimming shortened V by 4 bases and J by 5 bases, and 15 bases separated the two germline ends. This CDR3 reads CASSREEHKTGELFF. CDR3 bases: TGTGCCAGCAGCAGAGAGGAACACAAGACCGGGGAGCTGTTTTTT.

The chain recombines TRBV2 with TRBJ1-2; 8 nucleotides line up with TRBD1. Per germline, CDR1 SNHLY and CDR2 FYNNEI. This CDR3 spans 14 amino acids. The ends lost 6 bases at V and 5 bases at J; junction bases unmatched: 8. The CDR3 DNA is TGTGCCAGCAGCCTGGGACAGGTCCCGTATGGCTACACCTTC. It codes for CASSLGQVPYGYTF.

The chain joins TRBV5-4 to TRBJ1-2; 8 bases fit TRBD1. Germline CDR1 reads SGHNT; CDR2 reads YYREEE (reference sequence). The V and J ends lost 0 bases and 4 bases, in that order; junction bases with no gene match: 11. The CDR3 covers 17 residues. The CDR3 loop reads CASSLAGTGSIAYGYTF. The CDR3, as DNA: TGTGCCAGCAGCTTGGCCGGGACAGGATCGATAGCCTATGGCTACACCTTC.

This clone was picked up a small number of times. For the CDR3, the DNA is TGCGCCAGCGGACAGCCTGAGAACACCGGGGAGCTGTTTTTT. Residues: CASGQPENTGELFF. This chain joins TRBV5-1 and TRBJ2-2; D is possibly TRBD1 (6 bases). The V end was cut by 7 bases, the J end by 1 base, with 11 bases between. CDR3 length equals 14 residues. Germline CDR1 and CDR2: SGHRS and YFSETQ.

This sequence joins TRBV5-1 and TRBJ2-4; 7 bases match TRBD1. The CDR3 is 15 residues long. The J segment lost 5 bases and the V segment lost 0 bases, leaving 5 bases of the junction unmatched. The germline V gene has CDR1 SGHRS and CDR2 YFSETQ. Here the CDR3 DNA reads TGCGCCAGCAGCTTGGCCCCAGACAGGGAAAACATTCAGTACTTC. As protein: CASSLAPDRENIQYF.

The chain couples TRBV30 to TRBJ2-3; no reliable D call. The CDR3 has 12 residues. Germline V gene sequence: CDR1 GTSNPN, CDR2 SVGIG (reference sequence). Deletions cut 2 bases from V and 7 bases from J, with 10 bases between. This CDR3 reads CAWSPSANTQYF. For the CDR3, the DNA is TGTGCCTGGAGTCCCTCCGCGAATACGCAGTATTTT. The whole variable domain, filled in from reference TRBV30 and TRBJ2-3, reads SQTIHQWPATLVQPVGSPLSLECTVEGTSNPNLYWYRQAAGRGLQLLFYSVGIGQISSEVPQNLSASRPQDRQFILSSKKLLLSDSGFYLCAWSPSANTQYFGPGTRLTVL.

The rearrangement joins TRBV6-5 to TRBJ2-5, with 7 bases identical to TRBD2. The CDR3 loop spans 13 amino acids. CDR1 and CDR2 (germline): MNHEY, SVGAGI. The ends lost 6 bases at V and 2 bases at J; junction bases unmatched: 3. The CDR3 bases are TGTGCCAGCAGGTCTAGCGGACAAGAGACCCAGTACTTC. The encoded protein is CASRSSGQETQYF.

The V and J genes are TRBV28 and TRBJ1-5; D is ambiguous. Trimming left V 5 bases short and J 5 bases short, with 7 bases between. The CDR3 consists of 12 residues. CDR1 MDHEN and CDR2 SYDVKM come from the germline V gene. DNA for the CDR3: TGTGCCAGCAGTGGTTCGGATCAGCCCCAGCATTTT. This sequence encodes CASSGSDQPQHF.

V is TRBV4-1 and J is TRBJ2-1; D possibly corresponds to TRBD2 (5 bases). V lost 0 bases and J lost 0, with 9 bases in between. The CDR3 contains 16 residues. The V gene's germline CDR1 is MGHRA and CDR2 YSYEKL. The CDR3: CASSQDPGNSYNEQFF. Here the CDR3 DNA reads TGCGCCAGCAGCCAAGATCCGGGAAACTCCTACAATGAGCAGTTCTTC.

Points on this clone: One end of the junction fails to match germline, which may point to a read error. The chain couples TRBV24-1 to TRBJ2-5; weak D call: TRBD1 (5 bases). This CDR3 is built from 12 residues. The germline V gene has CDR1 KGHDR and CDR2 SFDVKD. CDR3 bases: TGTGCCACCAGTGATTTGCCGGACATCCTAGACTTC. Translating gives CATSDLPDILDF.

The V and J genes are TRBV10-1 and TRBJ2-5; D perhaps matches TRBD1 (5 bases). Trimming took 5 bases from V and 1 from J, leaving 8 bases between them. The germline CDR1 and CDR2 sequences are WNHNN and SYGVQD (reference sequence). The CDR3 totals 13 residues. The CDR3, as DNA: TGCGCCAGCAGTCTTGGGGCCCAAGAGACCCAGTACTTC. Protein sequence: CASSLGAQETQYF.

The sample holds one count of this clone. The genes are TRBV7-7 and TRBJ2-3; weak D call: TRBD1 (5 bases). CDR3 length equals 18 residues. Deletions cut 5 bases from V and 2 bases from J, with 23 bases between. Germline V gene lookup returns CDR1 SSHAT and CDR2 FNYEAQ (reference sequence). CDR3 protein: CASSMTPLGGANTDTQYF. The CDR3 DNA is TGTGCCAGCAGCATGACCCCCTTGGGTGGGGCGAACACAGATACGCAGTATTTT.

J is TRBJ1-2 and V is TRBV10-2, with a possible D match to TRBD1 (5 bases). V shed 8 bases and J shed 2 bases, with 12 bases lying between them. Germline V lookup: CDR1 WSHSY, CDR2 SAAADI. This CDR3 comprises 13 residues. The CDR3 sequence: CASGGVANYGYTF. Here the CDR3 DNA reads TGCGCCAGCGGAGGGGTGGCGAACTATGGCTACACCTTC.

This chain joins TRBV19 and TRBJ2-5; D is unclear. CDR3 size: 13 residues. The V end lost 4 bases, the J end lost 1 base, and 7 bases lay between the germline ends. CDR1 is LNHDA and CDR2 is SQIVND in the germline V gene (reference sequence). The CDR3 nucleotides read TGTGCCAGTAGTAGGGCAGCCCAAGAGACCCAGTACTTC. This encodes CASSRAAQETQYF. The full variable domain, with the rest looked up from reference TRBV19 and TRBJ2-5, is DGGITQSPKYLFRKEGQNVTLSCEQNLNHDAMYWYRQDPGQGLRLIYYSQIVNDFQKGDIAEGYSVSREKKESFPLTVTSAQKNPTAFYLCASSRAAQETQYFGPGTRLLVL.

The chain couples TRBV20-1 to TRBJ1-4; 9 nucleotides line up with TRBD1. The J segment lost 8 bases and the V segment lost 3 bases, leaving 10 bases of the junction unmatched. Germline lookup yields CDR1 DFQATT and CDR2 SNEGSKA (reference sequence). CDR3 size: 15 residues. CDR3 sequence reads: CSASWSGTGREKLFF. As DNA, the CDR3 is TGCAGTGCTAGTTGGTCCGGGACAGGGAGGGAAAAACTGTTTTTT.

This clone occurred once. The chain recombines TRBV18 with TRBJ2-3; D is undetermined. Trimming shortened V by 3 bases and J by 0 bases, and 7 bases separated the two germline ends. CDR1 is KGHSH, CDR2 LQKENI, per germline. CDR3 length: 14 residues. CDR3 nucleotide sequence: TGTGCCAGCTCACCTGATACTAGCACAGATACGCAGTATTTT. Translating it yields CASSPDTSTDTQYF.

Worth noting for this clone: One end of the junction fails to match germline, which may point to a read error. DNA for the CDR3: TGTGCCAGCAGCCAAGTCTTGTCGGGGGGATCACATTTT. Translated, it gives CASSQVLSGGSHF. J is TRBJ2-3 and V is TRBV3-1 (or the pseudogene TRBV3-2); 7 positions agree with TRBD2. The germline gives CDR1 LGHDT, CDR2 YNNKEL (reference sequence). CDR3 size: 13 residues.

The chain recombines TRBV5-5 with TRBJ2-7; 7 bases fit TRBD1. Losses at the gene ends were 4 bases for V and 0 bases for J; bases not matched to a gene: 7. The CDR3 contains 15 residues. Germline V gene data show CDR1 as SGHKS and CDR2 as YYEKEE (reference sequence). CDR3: CASSPQGVSSYEQYF. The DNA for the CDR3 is TGTGCCAGCAGCCCGCAGGGGGTCAGCTCCTACGAGCAGTACTTC.

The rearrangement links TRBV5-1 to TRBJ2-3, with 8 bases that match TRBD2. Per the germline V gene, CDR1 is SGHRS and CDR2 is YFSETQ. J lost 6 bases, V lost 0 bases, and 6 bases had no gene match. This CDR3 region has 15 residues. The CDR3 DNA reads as TGCGCCAGCAGCTTGGCACTAGCGGAGGGGGATACGCAGTATTTT. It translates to CASSLALAEGDTQYF.

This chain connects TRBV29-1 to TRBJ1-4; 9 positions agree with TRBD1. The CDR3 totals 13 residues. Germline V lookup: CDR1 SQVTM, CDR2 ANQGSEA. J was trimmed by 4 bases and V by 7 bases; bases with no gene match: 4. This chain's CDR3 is CSAAGQGNEKLFF. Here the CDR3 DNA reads TGCAGCGCCGCGGGACAGGGTAATGAAAAACTGTTTTTT.

CDR3 bases: TGTGCCAGCAGCCTTGGAGGTATGGGTGGCTACACCTTC. This sequence encodes CASSLGGMGGYTF. This chain joins TRBV3-1 (or the pseudogene TRBV3-2) and TRBJ1-2; no definite D call. There are 13 residues in the CDR3. From germline, CDR1 is LGHDT and CDR2 YNNKEL (reference sequence). Trimming left V 4 bases short and J 7 bases short, with 13 bases between.

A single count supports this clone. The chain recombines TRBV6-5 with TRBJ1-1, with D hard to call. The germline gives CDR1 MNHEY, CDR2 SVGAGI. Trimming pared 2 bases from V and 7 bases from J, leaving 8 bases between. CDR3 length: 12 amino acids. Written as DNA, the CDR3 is TGTGCCAGCAGTTACGGGGAGGGTGAAGCTTTCTTT. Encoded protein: CASSYGEGEAFF.

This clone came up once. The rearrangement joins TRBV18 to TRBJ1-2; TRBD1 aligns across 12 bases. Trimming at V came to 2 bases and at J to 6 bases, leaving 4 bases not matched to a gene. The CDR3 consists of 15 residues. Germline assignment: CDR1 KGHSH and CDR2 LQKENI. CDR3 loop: CASSPGTGGPHGYTF. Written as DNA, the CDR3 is TGTGCCAGCTCACCAGGGACAGGGGGCCCTCATGGCTACACCTTC.

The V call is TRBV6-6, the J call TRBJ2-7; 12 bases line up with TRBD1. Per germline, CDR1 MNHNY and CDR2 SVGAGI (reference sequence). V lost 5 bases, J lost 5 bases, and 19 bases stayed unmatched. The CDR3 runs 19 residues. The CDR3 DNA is TGTGCCAGCAGTCCCGGGACAGGGGGCTCAGCGGGGGTTCGGGACGAGCAGTACTTC. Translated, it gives CASSPGTGGSAGVRDEQYF.

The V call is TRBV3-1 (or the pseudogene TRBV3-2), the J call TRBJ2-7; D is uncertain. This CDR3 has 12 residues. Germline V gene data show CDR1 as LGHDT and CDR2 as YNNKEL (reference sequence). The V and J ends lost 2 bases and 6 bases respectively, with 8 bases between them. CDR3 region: CASSQPGGEQYF. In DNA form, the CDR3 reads TGTGCCAGCAGCCAACCAGGTGGCGAGCAGTACTTC.

Here the CDR3 reads CASSPFRAGGTDTQYF. The CDR3 DNA is TGTGCCAGCAGCCCATTTCGGGCAGGGGGCACAGATACGCAGTATTTT. The gene calls are TRBV4-2 and TRBJ2-3; a weak D match, TRBD1 (6 bases). V dropped 4 bases and J dropped 1 base, with 15 bases sitting between them. Germline V gene lookup returns CDR1 LGHNA and CDR2 YNFKEQ. The CDR3 consists of 16 residues.

The CDR3 reads CASSPGGSYEQYF. In nucleotides, the CDR3 is TGTGCCAGCTCGCCCGGAGGGTCGTACGAGCAGTACTTC. This chain links TRBV18 with TRBJ2-7; D is possibly TRBD2 (6 bases). From germline, CDR1 is KGHSH and CDR2 LQKENI. V was shortened by 6 bases and J by 4 bases, with 13 bases between the two germline ends. This CDR3 region has 13 residues. The full variable domain, in which reference TRBV18 and TRBJ2-7 provide the parts outside the CDR3, is NAGVMQNPRHLVRRRGQEARLRCSPMKGHSHVYWYRQLPEEGLKFMVYLQKENIIDESGMPKERFSAEFPKEGPSILRIQQVVRGDSAAYFCASSPGGSYEQYFGPGTRLTVT.

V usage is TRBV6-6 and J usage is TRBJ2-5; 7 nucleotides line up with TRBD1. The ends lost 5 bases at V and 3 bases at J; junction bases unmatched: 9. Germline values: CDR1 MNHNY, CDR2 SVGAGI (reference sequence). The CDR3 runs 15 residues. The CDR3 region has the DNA TGTGCCAGCAGTCGATCCGGGACAGAAAAAGAGACCCAGTACTTC. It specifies CASSRSGTEKETQYF.

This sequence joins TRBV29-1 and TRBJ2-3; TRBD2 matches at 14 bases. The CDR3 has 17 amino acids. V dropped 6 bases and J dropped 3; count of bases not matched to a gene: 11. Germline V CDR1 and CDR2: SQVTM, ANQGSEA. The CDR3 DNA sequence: TGCAGCGTCAGTGGGGCCGGGACTAGCGGGAGAACAGATACGCAGTATTTT. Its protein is CSVSGAGTSGRTDTQYF.

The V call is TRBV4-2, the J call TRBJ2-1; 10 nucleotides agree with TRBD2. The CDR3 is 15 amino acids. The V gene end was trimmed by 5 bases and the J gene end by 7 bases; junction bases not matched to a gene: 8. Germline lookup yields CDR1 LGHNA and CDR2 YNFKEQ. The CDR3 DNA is TGTGCCAGCAGCTTTCGGACTAGCGGACGTAATGAGCAGTTCTTC. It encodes CASSFRTSGRNEQFF.